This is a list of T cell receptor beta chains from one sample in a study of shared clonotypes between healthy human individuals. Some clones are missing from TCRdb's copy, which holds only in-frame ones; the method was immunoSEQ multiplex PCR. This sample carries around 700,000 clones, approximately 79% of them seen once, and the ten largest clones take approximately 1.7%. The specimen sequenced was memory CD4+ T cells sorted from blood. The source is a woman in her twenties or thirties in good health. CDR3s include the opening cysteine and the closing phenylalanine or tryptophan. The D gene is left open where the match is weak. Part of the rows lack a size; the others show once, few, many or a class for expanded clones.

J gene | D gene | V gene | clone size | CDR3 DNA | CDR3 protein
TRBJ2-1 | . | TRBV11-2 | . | TGTGCCAGCAGCTTAGATCCACAGGTCCTCTACAATGAGCAGTTCTTC | CASSLDPQVLYNEQFF
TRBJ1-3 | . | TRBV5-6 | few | TGTGCCAGCAGCTCACAGGGTTTGGTTGGAAACACCATATATTTT | CASSSQGLVGNTIYF
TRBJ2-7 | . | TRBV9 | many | TGTGCCAGCAGCAAGAGTGGACCAGGTCGGCAGTACTTC | CASSKSGPGRQYF
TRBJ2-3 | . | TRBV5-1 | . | TGCGCCAGCAGCCCCGGCCTATCCAGCGCAGATACGCAGTATTTT | CASSPGLSSADTQYF
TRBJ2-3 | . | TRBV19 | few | TGTGCCAGTAGTATTCCAAGCGGCACAGATACGCAGTATTTT | CASSIPSGTDTQYF
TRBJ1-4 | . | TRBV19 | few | TGTGCCAGCCACGCCTATGCAACTAATGAAAAACTGTTTTTT | CASHAYATNEKLFF
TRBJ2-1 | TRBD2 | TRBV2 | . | TGTGCCAGCTCCTCTAGCGGGAGCAGTGATGAGCAGTTCTTC | CASSSSGSSDEQFF
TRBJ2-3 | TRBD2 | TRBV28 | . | TGTGCCAGCAGTTTAGGGGGCGGGAGGCCCACAGATACGCAGTATTTT | CASSLGGGRPTDTQYF
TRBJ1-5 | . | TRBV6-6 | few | TGTGCCACCTCCGGAAACAGAGAGAATCAGCCCCAGCATTTT | CATSGNRENQPQHF
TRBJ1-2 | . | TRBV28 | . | TGTGCCAGCAGTTTAACCCTCGCAGGCGACTATGGCTACACCTTC | CASSLTLAGDYGYTF
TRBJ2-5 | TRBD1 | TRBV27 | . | TGTGCCAGCAGTTTATTAGGGACAGGGAGAGAGACCCAGTACTTC | CASSLLGTGRETQYF
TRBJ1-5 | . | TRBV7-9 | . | TGTGCCAGCAGCTTAACCCTCGGCCAGCCCCAGCATTTT | CASSLTLGQPQHF
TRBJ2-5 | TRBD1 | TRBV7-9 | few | TGTGCCAGCAGCTCCTGGACGGGACAGGTCCTGACCCAGTACTTC | CASSSWTGQVLTQYF
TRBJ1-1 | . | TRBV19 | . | TGTGCCAGTAGTGCCACCGGGACGGACACTGAAGCTTTCTTT | CASSATGTDTEAFF
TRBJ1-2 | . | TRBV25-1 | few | TGTGCCAGCAGTGGAAGAACAGGGAGTTACGGCTACACCTTC | CASSGRTGSYGYTF
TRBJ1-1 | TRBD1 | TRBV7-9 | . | TGTGCCAGCAGTCCAGACAGGGAAGGCACTGAAGCTTTCTTT | CASSPDREGTEAFF
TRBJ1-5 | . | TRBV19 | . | TGTGCCAGTAGTATAGATCAGGGAGCGGGTCAGCCCCAGCATTTT | CASSIDQGAGQPQHF
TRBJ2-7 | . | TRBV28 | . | TGTGCCAGCAGCCGGGTTTACGAGCAGTACTTC | CASSRVYEQYF
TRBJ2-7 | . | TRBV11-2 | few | TGTGCCAGCAGCTTAGGGCGGGACCTCGGCACCTACGAGCAGTACTTC | CASSLGRDLGTYEQYF
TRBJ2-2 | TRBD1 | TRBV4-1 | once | TGCGCCAGCAGGACAGGGAGTAACACCGGGGAGCTGTTTTTT | CASRTGSNTGELFF
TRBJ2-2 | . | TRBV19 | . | TGTGCCAGTAGCTCCGGACGGTTAGCGGAGCTGTTTTTT | CASSSGRLAELFF
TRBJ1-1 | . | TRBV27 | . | TGTGCCAGCAGTTTAAGAGGTCAGCCCGGGCCGCTGCGGGAAGCTTTCTTT | CASSLRGQPGPLREAFF
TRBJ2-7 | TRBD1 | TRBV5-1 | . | TGCGCCAGCAGCTTGGGGCTCGGGACAGGGGGATCCTACGAGCAGTACTTC | CASSLGLGTGGSYEQYF
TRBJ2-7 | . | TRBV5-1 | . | TGCGCCAGCAGCTTGGGCTTGAGACAAGGCATAGGGGTGCAGTACTTC | CASSLGLRQGIGVQYF
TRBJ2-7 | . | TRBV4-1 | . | TGCGCCAGCAGCCACATCGGGAGATCTAAGTACGAGCAGTACTTC | CASSHIGRSKYEQYF
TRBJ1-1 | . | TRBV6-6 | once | TGTGCCAGCAGTTACTCTGGCAGGGGCGTCACTGAAGCTTTCTTT | CASSYSGRGVTEAFF
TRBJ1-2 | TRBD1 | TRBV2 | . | TGTGCCAGCAAGCAGGGGGGGACAGGCGTCTATGGCTACACCTTC | CASKQGGTGVYGYTF
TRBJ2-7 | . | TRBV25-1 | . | TGTGCCAGCAGTGAATCCGCAGGGTCCTACGAGCAGTACTTC | CASSESAGSYEQYF
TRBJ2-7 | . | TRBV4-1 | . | TGCGCCAGCAGCCAAGTGGTAGCCTACGAGCAGTACTTC | CASSQVVAYEQYF
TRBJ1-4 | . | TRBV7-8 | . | TGTGCCAGCAGCAGGACAGACCCTAATGAAAAACTGTTTTTT | CASSRTDPNEKLFF
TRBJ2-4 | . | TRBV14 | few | TGTGCCAGCAGCCAAGGAGGTAACATTCAGTACTTC | CASSQGGNIQYF
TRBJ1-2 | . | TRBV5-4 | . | TGTGCCAGCAGCATCAGGGATGGCTACACCTTC | CASSIRDGYTF
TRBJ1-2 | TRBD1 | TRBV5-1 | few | TGCGCCAGCACTTTCGGGACAGAAGTTCCCTATGGCTACACCTTC | CASTFGTEVPYGYTF
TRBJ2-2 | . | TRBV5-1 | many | TGCGCCAGCAGCTTCCCCGAAATGTCCGGCGGGGAGCTGTTTTTT | CASSFPEMSGGELFF
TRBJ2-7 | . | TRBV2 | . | TGTGCCAGCAGTGAAGCTTCGGCGGGGCTCTTCCCCTACGAGCAGTACTTC | CASSEASAGLFPYEQYF
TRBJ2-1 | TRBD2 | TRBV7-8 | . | TGTGCCAGCAGCCCAACGGCGGGAGGAGTATACAATGAGCAGTTCTTC | CASSPTAGGVYNEQFF
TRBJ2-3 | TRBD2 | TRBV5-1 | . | TGCGCCAGCAGCTTGGAGGCTAGCGGCGCTAGCACAGATACGCAGTATTTT | CASSLEASGASTDTQYF
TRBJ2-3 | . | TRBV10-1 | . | TGCGCCAGCAGCCGAACCCCGGGGCTTGGCGCAGATACGCAGTATTTT | CASSRTPGLGADTQYF
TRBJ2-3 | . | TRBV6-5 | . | TGTGCCAGCAGGAGACTAGGGGAAGACACAGATACGCAGTATTTT | CASRRLGEDTDTQYF
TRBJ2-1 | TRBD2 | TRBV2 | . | TGTGCCAGCAGCTCCCAGGGACTAGCGGGAAATGAGCAGTTCTTC | CASSSQGLAGNEQFF
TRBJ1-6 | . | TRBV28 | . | TGTGCCAGCGGACCGGGACATAATTCACCCCTCCACTTT | CASGPGHNSPLHF
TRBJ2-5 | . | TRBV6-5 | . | TGTGCCAGCAGGCGAGCCGGGACCGGAGGTACCCAGTACTTC | CASRRAGTGGTQYF
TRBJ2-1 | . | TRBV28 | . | TGTGCCAGCAGTTTCCCGGGCAGTCGTGATGAGCAGTTCTTC | CASSFPGSRDEQFF
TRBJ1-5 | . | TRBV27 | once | TGTGCCAGCAGTTTATCGCGGCAGCGCAATCAGCCCCAGCATTTT | CASSLSRQRNQPQHF
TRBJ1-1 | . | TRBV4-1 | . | TGCGCCAGCAGCCAAGTGGGGGGCACTGAAGCTTTCTTT | CASSQVGGTEAFF
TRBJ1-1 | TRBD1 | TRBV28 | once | TGTGCCAGCAGTCCCGGGACAGGGAACACTGAAGCTTTCTTT | CASSPGTGNTEAFF
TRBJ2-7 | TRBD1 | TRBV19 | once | TGTGCCAGTAGTACCGGGACAGGCCACTACGAGCAGTACTTC | CASSTGTGHYEQYF
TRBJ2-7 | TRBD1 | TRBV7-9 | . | TGTGCCAGCACCAAGGGCGCAGGGACAGGGGACGGCGAGCAGTACTTC | CASTKGAGTGDGEQYF
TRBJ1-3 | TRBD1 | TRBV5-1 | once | TGCGCCAGCAGCCCCGGGACAGGAGGAAACACCATATATTTT | CASSPGTGGNTIYF
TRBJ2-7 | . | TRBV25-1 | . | TGTGCCAGCACCGATGGACAAATAGACGAGCAGTACTTC | CASTDGQIDEQYF
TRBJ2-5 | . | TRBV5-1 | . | TGCGCCAGCAGCGTAGGACGGACCCAAGAGACCCAGTACTTC | CASSVGRTQETQYF
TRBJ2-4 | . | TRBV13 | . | TGTGCCAGCAGCTTGAGGCTAGCCAAAAACATTCAGTACTTC | CASSLRLAKNIQYF
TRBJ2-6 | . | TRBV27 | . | TGTGCCAGTTACGGCAGGCCTATTATTTCTGGGGCCAACGTCCTGACTTTC | CASYGRPIISGANVLTF
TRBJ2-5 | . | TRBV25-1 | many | TGTGCCAGCAGTGCTCGGGACTACCAAGAGACCCAGTACTTC | CASSARDYQETQYF
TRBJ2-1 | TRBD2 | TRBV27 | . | TGTGCCAGCAGTCCCAGTAGCGGGAGGTTCTACAATGAGCAGTTCTTC | CASSPSSGRFYNEQFF
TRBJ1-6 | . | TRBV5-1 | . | TGCGCCAGCAGCTGGGGACGGGAAAATTCACCCCTCCACTTT | CASSWGRENSPLHF